There are a few counts of the clone carrying this TCR beta chain. Its antigen is not known. 5'RACE with constant-segment primers yielded barcoded, UMI-tagged TCR alpha and TCR beta cDNA libraries. MiXCR, applied by TCRdb to the 5' RACE reads, yields one record per CDR3 protein. The sample contains around 130,000 distinct CDR3 sequences, roughly 13% of which appear only once. Germline-derived CDR1 and CDR2 are DFQATT and SNEGSKA (reference sequence). This CDR3 comprises 14 residues. Deletions cut 0 bases from V and 3 bases from J, with 12 bases between. The data derive from a study of T-cell memory formation after mild COVID-19. Study results and limitations: Largely, contracting CD4+ clones fell within CM and EM, and contracting CD8+ clones within EMRA. CD4+ bias marked clones expanding day 15 to 37, unlike balanced contracting clones. There were some responding clones in pre-infection memory, which suggested that cross-reactive memory had joined.

Sample: PBMCs or a T cell subset sorted from them (not recorded which). The chain combines TRBV20-1 with TRBJ2-7; D may be TRBD1 (7 bases). The sequence was collected from an adult woman who had mild COVID-19 (a few samples of this study predate the infection). Cell type and time point are not known. CDR3 coding DNA: TGCAGTGCTAGAGAGTCAGGGGGAGGCTACGAGCAGTACTTC. It codes for CSARESGGGYEQYF.